The present TCR beta chain was sequenced within a study of T cells in Graves' hyperthyroidism and ophthalmopathy (dated by TCRdb to between 2018 and 2021). General notes on the study: Peripheral blood was collected at initial diagnosis, before any treatment. TCR Vbeta CDR3 sequencing of approximately 140 peripheral blood samples (around 45 ophthalmopathy, around 80 hyperthyroidism and around 17 progressor patients) is reported in the paper. To identify distinguishing TCR V-J signatures, a discovery cohort of some 100 patients was used, comprising 43 with Graves' ophthalmopathy and under 60 with stable Graves' hyperthyroidism. The approximately 97 discovery patients were randomly divided into training and test sets at a 7:3 ratio. Thyroid tissue and blood T-cell repertoires from six or seven Graves' hyperthyroidism patients were also compared in the study. Prospective prediction of ophthalmopathy was tested in an independent validation cohort of 18 hyperthyroidism patients and 17 patients who later progressed to ophthalmopathy. Following sampling, methimazole starting at 30 mg daily was given to hyperthyroidism patients, and high-dose intravenous methylprednisolone was given to ophthalmopathy patients.

TCR beta CDR3 regions were amplified from RNA transcripts. The first round of RT-PCR for the TCR CDR3 was performed with the HTBI primer set and the Qiagen OneStep RT-PCR kit. Libraries were constructed in a second round of multiplex PCR, after which size selection and purification were performed. Sequencing of the libraries was done on an Illumina HiSeq2000 using paired-end 100 bp reads. Per the source publication's procedure: Raw data were processed with SOAPnuke, discarding reads with adapters, uncalled bases, mean Phred below 15, or no exact constant-primer or identifier match. High-quality paired reads were merged using COPE v1.2.5, and each unique nucleotide sequence was defined as a clonotype. MiTCR v1.1 was used to align the clonotypes against IMGT TRBV, TRBD and TRBJ reference segments. Only V-J combinations with frequency above 0.0001, covering roughly 99% of repertoires, were analysed. A TCS score was defined as the ratio of F50 (clonal expansion) to E x V (chaos), with BLOSUM62-based TCRdist applied between CDR3 peptides within each V-J. Welch's t-statistics and random forest reduced roughly 540 V-J features to 10 to 15, which were used in a naive Bayes classifier (R e1071). The public reads were reanalyzed by TCRdb: fastp trimming at Q25, MiXCR alignment, in-frame beta chains only. A single entry per CDR3 protein holds the most common genes and DNA from its merged rows. The V and J calls shown here were made by TCRdb, not taken from the authors' results. The sample contains about 640,000 distinct CDR3 sequences, approximately 15% of them found a single time. In total, the top ten clones hold about 12% of the sample.

Moderately to severely active disease, a Clinical Activity Score of at least 3, a NOSPECS grade of at least 4, and a duration under 3 months were present in ophthalmopathy patients. Patients with uncontrolled infections, other autoimmune diseases, pregnancy or lactation were excluded. Clinical symptoms, serum thyroxine and TRAb, thyroid ultrasound, and orbital computed tomography formed the basis for the diagnoses. PBMCs were isolated from approximately 10 ml of fresh peripheral blood by Ficoll-Paque density gradient centrifugation. Total RNA was extracted with Trizol reagent, and quality was checked on an Agilent 2100 Bioanalyzer. Taken from the germline V gene, the CDR1 and CDR2 loops are SGHTA and FQGNSA. From the cysteine through the phenylalanine, the CDR3 covers 13 amino acids. The CDR3 DNA has 39 bases and is translated from base 1. V is reduced by 4 bases and J by 4 bases, leaving a spacing of 8 bases between them.

The table lists this clonotype with a few counts. Which antigen it targets is not known. No much larger clone is present one base from it, and per-base qualities are unavailable. Overall results and qualifications from the work: In validation, the model predicted progression to ophthalmopathy with approximately 71% sensitivity and over 72% specificity, a median of around six months before onset. No statistical method was used to set the sample size in advance, and investigators knew the group allocation. Most expanded thyroid clonotypes (frequency above 0.001) were also found in blood, which suggests that blood repertoires may mirror thyroid immune responses. Ophthalmopathy was separated from stable hyperthyroidism by a 13 V-J signature model, with 85% to 90% sensitivity and about 81% specificity obtained in cross-validation and 80%/75% obtained in testing.

The chain employs TRBV7-2 and TRBJ1-3, with the D gene call left open. This TCR was sampled from a woman between 45 and 65 years old with Graves' ophthalmopathy. The sequencing input was blood. The CDR3 reads as follows: CASSYSKGNTIYF. The base sequence is TGTGCCAGCAGCTACAGTAAAGGAAACACCATATATTTT.